A single sample gave rise to the 25 T cell receptor beta chains below, sequenced in a study of T cells in localized non-small cell lung cancer. Clones were read by immunoSEQ multiplex PCR, and TCRdb kept only the in-frame ones, dropping some. The sample includes about 35,000 clones, approximately 90% seen only once; the top ten take 2% to 2.5%. Material: peripheral blood, obtained before any cancer treatment. Receptor source: a female donor aged 60 or older with stage I lung adenocarcinoma.

The chain employs TRBV30 and TRBJ1-2; unclear D gene. Trimming cost V 3 bases and J 4 bases, with 12 bases left between them. The CDR3 has 13 amino acids. Germline V lookup: CDR1 GTSNPN, CDR2 SVGIG (reference sequence). The CDR3 sequence is CAWRTTGTYGYTF. The CDR3, as DNA: TGTGCCTGGAGGACTACGGGTACCTATGGCTACACCTTC.

This chain links TRBV30 with TRBJ1-5, with 10 bases that match TRBD1. CDR1 GTSNPN and CDR2 SVGIG come from the germline V gene (reference sequence). V lost 1 base, J lost 6 bases, and 3 bases stayed unmatched. This CDR3 contains 14 residues. The CDR3 loop is CAWSGTGGGQPQHF. The CDR3 DNA sequence: TGTGCCTGGAGTGGGACAGGGGGTGGTCAGCCCCAGCATTTT. The complete variable domain, with remaining parts taken from reference TRBV30 and TRBJ1-5, reads SQTIHQWPATLVQPVGSPLSLECTVEGTSNPNLYWYRQAAGRGLQLLFYSVGIGQISSEVPQNLSASRPQDRQFILSSKKLLLSDSGFYLCAWSGTGGGQPQHFGDGTRLSIL.

The gene calls are TRBV6-4 and TRBJ1-4; no firm D call. V was shortened by 0 bases and J by 0 bases, with 5 bases between the two germline ends. This CDR3 is built from 15 residues. Germline assignment: CDR1 MRHNA and CDR2 SNTAGT. CDR3 region: CASSDSIATNEKLFF. The DNA of the CDR3 is TGTGCCAGCAGTGACTCGATTGCAACTAATGAAAAACTGTTTTTT.

The chain is built from TRBV25-1 and TRBJ2-5; the D is unclear. Germline lookup yields CDR1 MGHDK and CDR2 SYGVNS. CDR3 length: 13 amino acids. The V end was cut by 2 bases, the J end by 5 bases, with 9 bases between. CDR3 region: CASSERARETQYF. CDR3 bases: TGTGCCAGCAGTGAACGGGCGCGGGAGACCCAGTACTTC.

The CDR3 nucleotides read TGTGCCAGCAGCGTAGGGGACGCCCCCTACAATGAGCAGTTCTTC. Translated, it gives CASSVGDAPYNEQFF. The chain has TRBV9 and TRBJ2-1; D assignment may be TRBD1 or TRBD2 (5 bases each). Trimming pared 0 bases from V and 2 bases from J, leaving 9 bases between. The germline V gene has CDR1 SGDLS and CDR2 YYNGEE. This CDR3 region has 15 residues.

The chain combines TRBV30 with TRBJ2-3; 7 bases are shared with TRBD2. With 2 bases clipped from V and 1 base from J, the junction kept 3 bases outside the gene matches. There are 14 residues in the CDR3. The germline V gene has CDR1 GTSNPN and CDR2 SVGIG (reference sequence). The CDR3 DNA reads TGTGCCTGGAGTAGGACTAGTGGCACAGATACGCAGTATTTT. Translated, it gives CAWSRTSGTDTQYF.

CDR3 DNA sequence: TGTGCCAGCAGCTCGGACGAACATGTCCGTGGCGGCTACACCTTC. Translated, it gives CASSSDEHVRGGYTF. The chain combines TRBV7-9 with TRBJ1-2; D gene unclear. Looked up from germline, CDR1 is SEHNR and CDR2 is FQNEAQ (reference sequence). The CDR3 totals 15 residues. V was clipped by 4 bases and J by 8 bases, with 20 bases between them.

The chain carries TRBV7-2 and TRBJ1-6, with 9 bases that match TRBD1. The junction had 9 bases not matched to a gene; V was cut back by 5 bases and J by 10 bases. The CDR3 contains 15 residues. Per the germline V gene, CDR1 is SGHTA and CDR2 is FQGNSA. The CDR3 sequence is CASSPWTGAGSPLHF. CDR3 nucleotides: TGTGCCAGCAGCCCTTGGACAGGGGCAGGGTCACCCCTCCACTTT.

The chain carries TRBV19 and TRBJ1-1, with 8 bases aligning to TRBD1. The CDR3 covers 13 residues. Germline lookup yields CDR1 LNHDA and CDR2 SQIVND (reference sequence). V was clipped by 8 bases and J by 5 bases; unmatched bases: 7. The CDR3 coding sequence is TGTGCCAGTGCCAGGGGGCTAAGTACTGAAGCTTTCTTT. It codes for CASARGLSTEAFF. Variable domain in full (rest from reference TRBV19 and TRBJ1-1): DGGITQSPKYLFRKEGQNVTLSCEQNLNHDAMYWYRQDPGQGLRLIYYSQIVNDFQKGDIAEGYSVSREKKESFPLTVTSAQKNPTAFYLCASARGLSTEAFFGQGTRLTVV.

This clone is a singleton in its sample. This chain links TRBV10-3 with TRBJ1-3; D unresolved. Germline CDR1 and CDR2: ENHRY and SYGVKD. The length of the CDR3 is 14 residues. Deletions cut 7 bases from V and 0 bases from J, with 10 bases between. The CDR3 region has the DNA TGTGCCATCACTAGAGCCACCTCTGGAAACACCATATATTTT. This codes for CAITRATSGNTIYF.

The V and J genes are TRBV5-1 and TRBJ2-1; TRBD2 matches at 8 bases. The CDR3 runs to 16 residues. The ends lost 1 base at V and 6 bases at J; junction bases unmatched: 9. Germline V gene data show CDR1 as SGHRS and CDR2 as YFSETQ. This CDR3 reads CASSLFLAGGPNEQFF. CDR3 nucleotide sequence: TGCGCCAGCAGCTTGTTCCTCGCGGGGGGTCCCAATGAGCAGTTCTTC.

This chain uses TRBV29-1 with TRBJ1-1; a possible D gene is TRBD1 (6 bases). CDR1 is SQVTM and CDR2 is ANQGSEA in the germline V gene. The CDR3 is 13 amino acids. V was pared by 7 bases and J by 4 bases, with 16 bases between. The DNA of the CDR3 is TGCAGCGCAAGTACAGGGACGGCCACTGAAGCTTTCTTT. Translation gives CSASTGTATEAFF.

A single count supports this clone. The V gene is TRBV7-2, the J gene TRBJ2-1, with 7 bases lining up with TRBD2. Losses at the gene ends were 4 bases for V and 2 bases for J; bases not matched to a gene: 5. CDR3 length: 15 residues. Germline loops: CDR1 SGHTA, CDR2 FQGNSA. Here the CDR3 reads CASSSSGGAYNEQFF. The CDR3 DNA reads as TGTGCCAGCAGCTCCAGTGGGGGGGCCTACAATGAGCAGTTCTTC.

The J gene is TRBJ2-5, the V gene TRBV10-1; TRBD2 might be the D (6 bases). CDR3 length equals 15 residues. Germline V CDR1 and CDR2: WNHNN, SYGVQD (reference sequence). V was pared by 0 bases and J by 4 bases, with 12 bases between. CDR3 region: CASSESGLSGETQYF. The DNA of the CDR3 is TGCGCCAGCAGTGAGTCTGGACTATCGGGAGAGACCCAGTACTTC.

This clone was recorded only once. The chain uses TRBV30 and TRBJ2-7; no reliable D call. The CDR3 contains 11 residues. Trimming stripped 0 bases from V and 6 bases from J, with 6 bases between. Germline V gene sequence: CDR1 GTSNPN, CDR2 SVGIG (reference sequence). This CDR3 is CAWSVRSEQYF. The DNA of the CDR3 is TGTGCCTGGAGTGTACGGAGCGAGCAGTACTTC.

This clone was seen only once. V is TRBV28 and J is TRBJ2-2, with D perhaps given as TRBD1 or TRBD2 (5 bases each). CDR1 is MDHEN, CDR2 SYDVKM, per germline. V was shortened by 3 bases and J by 1 base, with 12 bases between the two germline ends. The CDR3 consists of 16 residues. The CDR3 DNA reads as TGTGCCAGCAGTTTTCTTGGGGCGGGGAACACCGGGGAGCTGTTTTTT. Its translation is CASSFLGAGNTGELFF.

This chain links TRBV6-1 with TRBJ1-1, with 7 bases that match TRBD1. The germline CDR1 and CDR2 sequences are MNHNS and SASEGT. CDR3 length equals 16 residues. V was pared by 3 bases and J by 0 bases, with 7 bases of the junction left unmatched. The CDR3 nucleotides read TGTGCCAGCAGTGACGACAGGGCCAGGGTGAACACTGAAGCTTTCTTT. Protein: CASSDDRARVNTEAFF.

The rearrangement joins TRBV29-1 to TRBJ2-1; D is possibly TRBD2 (7 bases). Per the germline V gene, CDR1 is SQVTM and CDR2 is ANQGSEA. There are 15 residues in the CDR3. The V end was cut by 4 bases, the J end by 6 bases, with 19 bases between. The CDR3 loop reads CSVGRGAGAGNEQFF. The CDR3 nucleotides read TGCAGCGTTGGCCGAGGTGCGGGGGCTGGCAATGAGCAGTTCTTC.

The V call is TRBV29-1, the J call TRBJ1-3; weak D call: TRBD1 (6 bases). CDR1 and CDR2 from the germline V gene are SQVTM and ANQGSEA. V lost 6 bases and J lost 0, with 15 bases in between. This CDR3 is built from 15 residues. This CDR3 reads CSVRQATYSGNTIYF. CDR3 DNA sequence: TGCAGCGTCAGACAGGCTACCTACTCTGGAAACACCATATATTTT. The variable domain in full, completed from reference TRBV29-1 and TRBJ1-3, reads SAVISQKPSRDICQRGTSLTIQCQVDSQVTMMFWYRQQPGQSLTLIATANQGSEATYESGFVIDKFPISRPNLTFSTLTVSNMSPEDSSIYLCSVRQATYSGNTIYFGEGSWLTVV.

This clone is a singleton in its sample. The J gene is TRBJ1-5, the V gene TRBV7-2; 9 bases match TRBD1. The CDR3 extends over 15 amino acids. From germline, CDR1 is SGHTA and CDR2 FQGNSA. The junction had 7 bases not matched to a gene; V was cut back by 5 bases and J by 5 bases. The CDR3 nucleotides are TGTGCCAGCAGCCTGCCAACAGGGGGCTATCAGCCCCAGCATTTT. It is translated as CASSLPTGGYQPQHF. The whole variable domain, remainder taken from reference TRBV7-2 and TRBJ1-5, is GAGVSQSPSNKVTEKGKDVELRCDPISGHTALYWYRQSLGQGLEFLIYFQGNSAPDKSGLPSDRFSAERTGGSVSTLTIQRTQQEDSAVYLCASSLPTGGYQPQHFGDGTRLSIL.

This clone showed up just once. This chain connects TRBV19 to TRBJ1-2, with D unresolved. Germline CDR1 is LNHDA and CDR2 is SQIVND (reference sequence). The CDR3 covers 13 residues. Trimming removed 2 bases at V and 6 bases at J, with 10 bases between. DNA for the CDR3: TGTGCCAGTAGTATAAGCTCGGCGCATGGCTACACCTTC. This sequence encodes CASSISSAHGYTF.

The chain carries TRBV28 and TRBJ1-5, with D uncertain. Deletions cut 1 base from V and 0 bases from J, with 10 bases between. In germline, CDR1 is MDHEN, CDR2 SYDVKM. The CDR3 consists of 16 residues. Here the CDR3 DNA reads TGTGCCAGCAGTTTATTGGGCGGCACTAGCAATCAGCCCCAGCATTTT. It codes for CASSLLGGTSNQPQHF.

The chain is built from TRBV5-1 and TRBJ2-5; a possible D gene is TRBD1 (6 bases). Germline CDR1 SGHRS, CDR2 YFSETQ. Trimming removed 3 bases from V and 5 bases from J, with 20 bases in between. The CDR3 loop spans 16 amino acids. CDR3 DNA: TGCGCCAGCAGCTCTAACGTACAGGGTATGGGCGAGACCCAGTACTTC. Protein product: CASSSNVQGMGETQYF.

This chain uses TRBV19 with TRBJ1-2; D possibly corresponds to TRBD1 (6 bases). CDR1 and CDR2 from the germline V gene are LNHDA and SQIVND (reference sequence). This CDR3 has 17 amino acids. Trimming shortened V by 3 bases and J by 4 bases, and 21 bases separated the two germline ends. The chain's CDR3 is CASSIIPSRGFGYGYTF. In DNA form, the CDR3 reads TGTGCCAGTAGTATCATCCCCTCAAGGGGGTTTGGCTATGGCTACACCTTC.

The V and J genes are TRBV19 and TRBJ2-1, with TRBD1 as a possible D gene (5 bases). The germline V gene has CDR1 LNHDA and CDR2 SQIVND (reference sequence). Trimming stripped 0 bases from V and 10 bases from J, with 10 bases between. The CDR3 is 13 amino acids. The CDR3 DNA is TGTGCCAGTAGTATAGAGACGCGACAGGAGCAGTTCTTC. Translating gives CASSIETRQEQFF.